A single sample is the source of the 22 T cell receptor beta chains below, sequenced in a study of blood T cell repertoires in COVID-19 (dated by TCRdb to the early 2020s). The library was prepared using the immunoSEQ multiplex PCR assay. TCRdb's version of the immuneACCESS table is confined to in-frame rearrangements and falls short of the full clone set. An unresolved V gene accounts for under half of the shortfall where checked; the remainder is of unknown origin. This sample is represented by 150,000 to 200,000 clones; 70% to 90% of them were singletons. 20% to 25% of the sample rests with the top ten. Sequenced sample: peripheral blood. The receptors originated from a man between 60 and 75 years old with active or convalescent COVID-19.

V and J are TRBV3-1 (or the pseudogene TRBV3-2) and TRBJ2-4, with 7 nucleotides matching TRBD1. The CDR3 runs 19 residues. V dropped 0 bases and J dropped 0; count of bases not matched to a gene: 11. The V gene's germline CDR1 is LGHDT and CDR2 YNNKEL (reference sequence). The CDR3 region is CASSQDGQGVQLAKNIQYF. Here the CDR3 DNA reads TGTGCCAGCAGCCAAGATGGGCAGGGGGTGCAACTAGCCAAAAACATTCAGTACTTC.

The V gene is TRBV29-1, the J gene TRBJ2-3; 10 bases are a match to TRBD1. V was clipped by 7 bases and J by 5 bases; unmatched bases: 9. Germline V lookup: CDR1 SQVTM, CDR2 ANQGSEA. The CDR3 spans 14 residues. CDR3 sequence: CSAQSGQGIDTQYF. The CDR3 DNA sequence: TGCAGCGCCCAATCGGGACAGGGGATAGATACGCAGTATTTT.

Only one count was recorded for this clone. The genes are TRBV29-1 and TRBJ2-6; 13 positions match TRBD2. Germline V gene sequence: CDR1 SQVTM, CDR2 ANQGSEA. The junction had 7 bases not matched to a gene; V was cut back by 4 bases and J by 4 bases. The length of the CDR3 is 17 residues. The CDR3 loop is CSVGLAGGVSGANVLTF. DNA for the CDR3: TGCAGCGTTGGACTAGCGGGGGGAGTATCAGGGGCCAACGTCCTGACTTTC.

As regards this clone: At the DNA level, this CDR3 is encoded by other sequences in the same sample as well. This chain joins TRBV6-1 and TRBJ1-5; D is possibly TRBD1 (5 bases). In germline, CDR1 is MNHNS, CDR2 SASEGT. V gave up 3 bases and J gave up 3 bases, with 9 bases separating them. The CDR3 covers 14 residues. The CDR3 protein is CASSEQGANQPQHF. The CDR3 bases are TGTGCCAGCAGTGAGCAGGGCGCCAATCAGCCCCAGCATTTT.

The J gene is TRBJ2-7, the V gene TRBV11-2, with TRBD1 matching over 8 bases. The germline V gene has CDR1 SGHAT and CDR2 FQNNGV. The CDR3 covers 15 residues. The J segment lost 2 bases and the V segment lost 10 bases, leaving 13 bases of the junction unmatched. CDR3 amino acids: CATRGGDRGTYEQYF. CDR3 nucleotide sequence: TGTGCCACCAGAGGGGGAGACAGGGGAACCTACGAGCAGTACTTC.

J is TRBJ1-2 and V is TRBV2, with 7 bases fitting TRBD1. CDR3 size: 12 residues. J gave up 3 bases and V 6 bases, and 1 base lay outside the gene matches. CDR1 is SNHLY, CDR2 FYNNEI, per germline. Written as DNA, the CDR3 is TGTGCCAGCAGGGGGACAGACTATGGCTACACCTTC. Translating it yields CASRGTDYGYTF.

This chain links TRBV5-1 with TRBJ2-3; 8 positions agree with TRBD1. The junction had 9 bases not matched to a gene; V was cut back by 4 bases and J by 5 bases. In germline, CDR1 is SGHRS, CDR2 YFSETQ. This CDR3 has 15 residues. The CDR3 loop is CASSPTQGAKDTQYF. Written as DNA, the CDR3 is TGCGCCAGCAGCCCGACCCAGGGGGCAAAAGATACGCAGTATTTT.

In DNA form, the CDR3 reads TGTGCCAGCAGCTTAGCGAGGGGACAGGGTACCGGGGAGCTGTTTTTT. Amino acids: CASSLARGQGTGELFF. The chain joins TRBV7-7 to TRBJ2-2; TRBD1 agrees at 9 bases. V was clipped by 0 bases and J by 5 bases; unmatched bases: 4. Per germline, CDR1 SSHAT and CDR2 FNYEAQ (reference sequence). This CDR3 comprises 16 residues.

This sequence joins TRBV27 and TRBJ1-2; 7 bases fit TRBD1. V gave up 5 bases and J gave up 2 bases; unmatched junction bases: 2. This CDR3 region has 13 residues. Germline V gene data show CDR1 as MNHEY and CDR2 as SMNVEV (reference sequence). CDR3 in amino acids: CASSGTVNYGYTF. The CDR3 bases are TGTGCCAGCAGTGGGACAGTCAACTATGGCTACACCTTC.

The rearrangement joins TRBV11-2 to TRBJ1-1, with unresolved D. CDR3 length: 13 amino acids. V lost 2 bases to trimming and J lost 13 bases, with 17 bases between them. In germline, CDR1 is SGHAT, CDR2 FQNNGV. The CDR3 spells CASSLFGTSIGFF. For the CDR3, the DNA is TGTGCCAGCAGCTTATTTGGTACTTCGATTGGTTTCTTT.

This chain links TRBV6-1 with TRBJ2-3; 13 nucleotides align to TRBD2. The germline gives CDR1 MNHNS, CDR2 SASEGT. V lost 7 bases, J lost 6 bases, and 4 bases stayed unmatched. The CDR3 spans 14 residues. The CDR3 DNA reads as TGTGCCAGCAAAACTAGCGGGGGGGCGGATACGCAGTATTTT. Translated: CASKTSGGADTQYF.

The chain employs TRBV18 and TRBJ2-1, with 7 nucleotides matching TRBD2. CDR1 is KGHSH, CDR2 LQKENI, per germline. With 3 bases clipped from V and 9 bases from J, the junction kept 8 bases outside the gene matches. CDR3 length: 14 residues. CDR3 nucleotides: TGTGCCAGCTCACCTTGGGAGGGGAAGGGTGAGCAGTTCTTC. Translation: CASSPWEGKGEQFF.

The chain uses TRBV5-6 and TRBJ2-3; D is undetermined. The V gene's germline CDR1 is SGHDT and CDR2 YYEEEE. With 1 base removed from V and 5 bases from J, the gap between germline ends came to 20 bases. The CDR3 length is 17 residues. The CDR3 region is CASSLTADFLSLDTQYF. CDR3 coding DNA: TGTGCCAGCAGCTTGACGGCCGACTTTCTTTCGTTAGATACGCAGTATTTT.

This clone appeared once. The chain joins TRBV29-1 to TRBJ2-7; D may be TRBD2 (5 bases). The CDR3 loop spans 13 amino acids. Looked up from germline, CDR1 is SQVTM and CDR2 is ANQGSEA. V was shortened by 8 bases and J by 2 bases, with 16 bases between the two germline ends. As DNA, the CDR3 is TGCAGCTTCCGGGATGACATGACCTACGAGCAGTACTTC. Translation: CSFRDDMTYEQYF.

This chain links TRBV9 with TRBJ1-1; TRBD1 matches at 9 bases. Germline-derived CDR1 and CDR2 are SGDLS and YYNGEE. The V segment lost 4 bases and the J segment 1 base; nucleotides outside the gene matches: 2. This CDR3 has 14 amino acids. In nucleotides, the CDR3 is TGTGCCAGCAGCATGGGACAGGGGAACACTGAAGCTTTCTTT. It encodes CASSMGQGNTEAFF.

The CDR3 nucleotides are TGTGCCAGCAATGGCCCCTCGAGGGACACTGAAGCTTTCTTT. Protein product: CASNGPSRDTEAFF. This chain connects TRBV2 to TRBJ1-1; no clear D gene. Looked up from germline, CDR1 is SNHLY and CDR2 is FYNNEI. CDR3 length: 14 amino acids. Trimming cost V 7 bases and J 3 bases, with 15 bases left between them.

Concerning this clone: At the DNA level, this CDR3 is encoded by other sequences in the same sample as well. The chain links TRBV6-5 to TRBJ1-5; 8 bases align to TRBD1. Germline V gene lookup returns CDR1 MNHEY and CDR2 SVGAGI. V dropped 6 bases and J dropped 2; count of bases not matched to a gene: 0. The CDR3 has 13 amino acids. The DNA for the CDR3 is TGTGCCAGCAGGGGACAGGGCAATCAGCCCCAGCATTTT. Protein: CASRGQGNQPQHF.

This rearrangement joins TRBV19 to TRBJ1-5, with 7 bases matching TRBD1. Germline-derived CDR1 and CDR2 are LNHDA and SQIVND (reference sequence). The CDR3 has 13 residues. Trimming at V came to 10 bases and at J to 5 bases, leaving 8 bases not matched to a gene. CDR3 in amino acids: CATALGQHQPQHF. CDR3 nucleotide sequence: TGTGCCACCGCCCTGGGACAGCATCAGCCCCAGCATTTT. The full variable domain, rest sourced from reference TRBV19 and TRBJ1-5, is DGGITQSPKYLFRKEGQNVTLSCEQNLNHDAMYWYRQDPGQGLRLIYYSQIVNDFQKGDIAEGYSVSREKKESFPLTVTSAQKNPTAFYLCATALGQHQPQHFGDGTRLSIL.

This clone was found once. The chain links TRBV11-2 to TRBJ2-7, with D uncertain. CDR1 and CDR2 from the germline V gene are SGHAT and FQNNGV. The length of the CDR3 is 11 residues. V lost 4 bases and J 3 bases, leaving 4 bases between the germline ends. The CDR3 DNA reads as TGTGCCAGCAGCTCCCTCTACGAGCAGTACTTC. It encodes CASSSLYEQYF.

The rearrangement joins TRBV7-9 to TRBJ2-7, with D possibly TRBD2 on 5 matching bases. This CDR3 comprises 15 residues. Germline CDR1 reads SEHNR; CDR2 reads FQNEAQ (reference sequence). With 8 bases removed from V and 7 bases from J, the gap between germline ends came to 24 bases. As DNA, the CDR3 is TGTGCCAGCTCGATCGGGGTGGGGTCCCCGGGGGAGCAGTACTTC. Translated, it gives CASSIGVGSPGEQYF.

The chain recombines TRBV6-1 with TRBJ1-6; 7 positions match TRBD1. Germline lookup yields CDR1 MNHNS and CDR2 SASEGT. V dropped 4 bases and J dropped 6; count of bases not matched to a gene: 12. This CDR3 is built from 17 residues. This chain's CDR3 is CASSGTGRGTSNSPLHF. The CDR3 DNA reads TGTGCCAGCAGTGGGACAGGTCGTGGGACCTCTAATTCACCCCTCCACTTT.

V is TRBV5-4 and J is TRBJ1-1, with D possibly matching TRBD1 (5 bases). Germline-derived CDR1 and CDR2 are SGHNT and YYREEE (reference sequence). V lost 0 bases to trimming and J lost 5 bases, with 11 bases between them. This CDR3 is 14 amino acids long. CDR3 sequence: CASSLGQGGTEAFF. The CDR3 bases are TGTGCCAGCAGCTTGGGCCAGGGAGGGACTGAAGCTTTCTTT. Combining the CDR3 with reference TRBV5-4 and TRBJ1-1 gives the whole variable domain ETGVTQSPTHLIKTRGQQVTLRCSSQSGHNTVSWYQQALGQGPQFIFQYYREEENGRGNFPPRFSGLQFPNYSSELNVNALELDDSALYLCASSLGQGGTEAFFGQGTRLTVV.